The 10 T cell receptor beta chains presented below share a single source sample, sequenced in a study of PD-1 blockade in classical Hodgkin lymphoma. Produced via immunoSEQ multiplex PCR; TCRdb's table is partial and in-frame only. The sample consists of 35,000 to 40,000 clones, just over 85% of them appearing once. Every patient had relapsed following autologous stem cell transplantation, and cohorts differed in brentuximab vedotin exposure. Sequencing used peripheral blood mononuclear cells (PBMCs), obtained before the second cycle of nivolumab. These receptors came from a human donor with classical Hodgkin lymphoma.

This chain connects TRBV14 to TRBJ2-3, with D perhaps TRBD2 (6 bases). This CDR3 has 14 amino acids. V was trimmed by 1 base and J by 8 bases, leaving 13 bases between them. Germline V gene sequence: CDR1 SGHDN, CDR2 FVKESK. The CDR3 loop is CASSQGSGLGTQYF. CDR3 DNA: TGTGCCAGCAGCCAAGGCTCGGGACTTGGTACGCAGTATTTT.

This chain uses TRBV4-1 with TRBJ1-4; TRBD1 aligns across 7 bases. The J segment lost 13 bases and the V segment lost 6 bases, leaving 8 bases of the junction unmatched. The CDR3 is made up of 12 amino acids. Per the germline V gene, CDR1 is MGHRA and CDR2 is YSYEKL. CDR3 residues: CASRRDREGLFF. DNA for the CDR3: TGCGCCAGCAGACGTGACAGGGAAGGACTGTTTTTT.

This clone was picked up one time. The chain couples TRBV5-4 to TRBJ2-1; D is unresolved. This CDR3 has 15 residues. V gave up 2 bases and J gave up 0 bases, with 9 bases separating them. CDR1 is SGHNT, CDR2 YYREEE, per germline (reference sequence). The CDR3 nucleotides read TGTGCCAGCAGCTTTGGGCGGAGCTCCTACAATGAGCAGTTCTTC. Translating gives CASSFGRSSYNEQFF. Based on the CDR3 plus reference TRBV5-4 and TRBJ2-1, the full variable domain is ETGVTQSPTHLIKTRGQQVTLRCSSQSGHNTVSWYQQALGQGPQFIFQYYREEENGRGNFPPRFSGLQFPNYSSELNVNALELDDSALYLCASSFGRSSYNEQFFGPGTRLTVL.

J is TRBJ2-7 and V is TRBV11-1, with TRBD2 identical over 9 bases. The CDR3 is 13 residues long. Trimming took 11 bases from V and 6 from J; bases not matched to a gene: 11. The germline CDR1 and CDR2 sequences are SGHAT and FQDESV (reference sequence). CDR3 coding DNA: TGTGCCTCCCGCATAAGTAGCGGGAGCGAGCAGTACTTC. Protein: CASRISSGSEQYF.

The rearrangement links TRBV9 to TRBJ1-4; no firm D call. Trimming removed 3 bases from V and 3 bases from J, with 12 bases in between. Germline V gives CDR1 SGDLS, CDR2 YYNGEE. The CDR3 has 15 residues. This CDR3 is CASSARQSANEKLFF. CDR3 nucleotides: TGTGCCAGCAGCGCGAGGCAGTCAGCTAATGAAAAACTGTTTTTT.

CDR3 bases: TGCGCCAGCAGCTTAGACGGTAGTTCTGGGGCCAACGTCCTGACTTTC. This codes for CASSLDGSSGANVLTF. The chain carries TRBV5-1 and TRBJ2-6; D uncertain. Trimming left V 2 bases short and J 1 base short, with 10 bases between. In germline, CDR1 is SGHRS, CDR2 YFSETQ. The CDR3 contains 16 residues. Full variable domain (missing parts from reference TRBV5-1 and TRBJ2-6): KAGVTQTPRYLIKTRGQQVTLSCSPISGHRSVSWYQQTPGQGLQFLFEYFSETQRNKGNFPGRFSGRQFSNSRSEMNVSTLELGDSALYLCASSLDGSSGANVLTFGAGSRLTVL.

The V and J genes are TRBV5-1 and TRBJ2-3, with 8 bases matching TRBD2. The CDR3 is made up of 15 amino acids. With 2 bases clipped from V and 7 bases from J, the junction kept 9 bases outside the gene matches. Germline V gene data show CDR1 as SGHRS and CDR2 as YFSETQ. The CDR3 DNA reads as TGCGCCAGCAGCTTATCCGGGATAGCGGGGAATACGCAGTATTTT. It is translated as CASSLSGIAGNTQYF.

The V call is TRBV19, the J call TRBJ2-7; TRBD2 is a possible D gene (6 bases). Trimming pared 5 bases from V and 4 bases from J, leaving 15 bases between. The CDR3 has 14 residues. Germline V gene sequence: CDR1 LNHDA, CDR2 SQIVND (reference sequence). The CDR3 bases are TGTGCCAGTAGTCTAACTAGCAATGAGTACGAGCAGTACTTC. Translating it yields CASSLTSNEYEQYF. Full variable domain (missing parts from reference TRBV19 and TRBJ2-7): DGGITQSPKYLFRKEGQNVTLSCEQNLNHDAMYWYRQDPGQGLRLIYYSQIVNDFQKGDIAEGYSVSREKKESFPLTVTSAQKNPTAFYLCASSLTSNEYEQYFGPGTRLTVT.

The chain has TRBV5-6 and TRBJ1-6, with D possibly being TRBD1 (5 bases). CDR1 is SGHDT and CDR2 is YYEEEE in the germline V gene. The CDR3 is 14 residues long. Trimming pared 0 bases from V and 8 bases from J, leaving 9 bases between. Here the CDR3 DNA reads TGTGCCAGCAGCTTGGTGGGGGATCATTCACCCCTCCACTTT. This sequence encodes CASSLVGDHSPLHF.

The chain combines TRBV11-2 with TRBJ2-7; D is perhaps TRBD2 (7 bases). The V and J ends lost 7 bases and 0 bases respectively, with 16 bases between them. CDR1 and CDR2 from the germline V gene are SGHAT and FQNNGV. The CDR3 loop spans 15 amino acids. Written as DNA, the CDR3 is TGTGCCAGCACCCCCGAGGGGGGGTACTCCTACGAGCAGTACTTC. It specifies CASTPEGGYSYEQYF. The full variable domain, completed using reference TRBV11-2 and TRBJ2-7, is EAGVAQSPRYKIIEKRQSVAFWCNPISGHATLYWYQQILGQGPKLLIQFQNNGVVDDSQLPKDRFSAERLKGVDSTLKIQPAKLEDSAVYLCASTPEGGYSYEQYFGPGTRLTVT.